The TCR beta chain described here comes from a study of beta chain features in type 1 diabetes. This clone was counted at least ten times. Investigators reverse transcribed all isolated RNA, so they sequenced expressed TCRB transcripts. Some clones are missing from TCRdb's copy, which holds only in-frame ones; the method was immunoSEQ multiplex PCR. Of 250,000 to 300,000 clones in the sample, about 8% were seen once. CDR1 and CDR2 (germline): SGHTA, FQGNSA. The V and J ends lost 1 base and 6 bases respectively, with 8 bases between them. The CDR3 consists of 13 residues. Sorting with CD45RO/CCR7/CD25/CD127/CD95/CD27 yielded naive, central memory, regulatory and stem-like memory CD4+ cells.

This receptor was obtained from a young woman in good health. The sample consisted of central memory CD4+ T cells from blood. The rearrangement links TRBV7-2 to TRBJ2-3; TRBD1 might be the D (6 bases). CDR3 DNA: TGTGCCAGCAGCTTAGTGACAGGCGATACGCAGTATTTT. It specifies CASSLVTGDTQYF. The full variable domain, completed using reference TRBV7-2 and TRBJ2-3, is GAGVSQSPSNKVTEKGKDVELRCDPISGHTALYWYRQSLGQGLEFLIYFQGNSAPDKSGLPSDRFSAERTGGSVSTLTIQRTQQEDSAVYLCASSLVTGDTQYFGPGTRLTVL.